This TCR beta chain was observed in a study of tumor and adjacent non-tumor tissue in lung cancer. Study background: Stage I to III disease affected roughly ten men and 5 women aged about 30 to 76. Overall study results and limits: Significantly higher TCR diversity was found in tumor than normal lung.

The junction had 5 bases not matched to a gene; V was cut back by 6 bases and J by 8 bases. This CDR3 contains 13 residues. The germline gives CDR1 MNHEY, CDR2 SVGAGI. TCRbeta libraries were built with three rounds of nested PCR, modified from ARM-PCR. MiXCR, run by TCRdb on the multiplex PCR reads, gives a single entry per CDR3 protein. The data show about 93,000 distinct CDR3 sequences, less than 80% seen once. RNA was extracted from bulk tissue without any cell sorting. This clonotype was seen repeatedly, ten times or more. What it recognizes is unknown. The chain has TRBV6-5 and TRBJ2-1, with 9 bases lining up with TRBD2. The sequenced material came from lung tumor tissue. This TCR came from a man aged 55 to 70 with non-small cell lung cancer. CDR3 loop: CASRTSGLYEQFF. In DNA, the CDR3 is TGTGCCAGCAGAACTAGCGGGTTGTATGAGCAGTTCTTC.